This T cell receptor (beta chain) is from a study of identical twins. TCRdb fed the 5' RACE reads into MiXCR, producing one record per CDR3 protein. The sample includes 650,000 to 800,000 distinct CDR3 sequences, over 8.5% of them seen just once. Trimming at V came to 6 bases and at J to 7 bases, leaving 10 bases not matched to a gene. CDR3 size: 16 residues. The same data also contributed to another study, on yellow fever vaccine responses in identical twins.

The sequence was collected from a woman under 30 in good health. The sequencing sample was made of PBMCs. This rearrangement joins TRBV12-3 or TRBV12-4 to TRBJ2-7; 15 nucleotides match TRBD2. CDR3 loop: CASSLLGLAGGGEQYF. The CDR3 coding sequence is TGTGCCAGCAGCCTCCTTGGACTAGCGGGAGGGGGGGAGCAGTACTTC.